Described below is a single T cell receptor beta chain sequence and its context. This clonotype has only a few counts. This clone's antigen is unknown. There are no base qualities to consult, and no much larger clone falls within one base. The data belong to a study of T-cell memory formation after mild COVID-19 (dated by TCRdb to about 2021). As for the study more broadly: Most TCR sequence clusters were specific to one of the two donors. Two young, previously healthy adult volunteers made up the cohort, one male and one female. Longitudinal TCRalpha and TCRbeta repertoire sequencing tracked T-cell clones expanding and contracting after mild COVID-19 in a couple of donors.

The study at large found these results: From day 15 to 85, contracting clones showed balanced CD4/CD8 phenotypes, whereas a second wave of clones that expanded from day 15 to 37 leaned towards CD4+. SARS-CoV-2 specificity was not confirmed for the second-wave clones peaking on day 37. The study covered only a couple of mild cases, and larger cohorts including severe cases with pre-infection samples were considered necessary. Contracting CD4+ clones were located mainly in the CM and EM memory subsets, whereas CD8+ clones were found to be enriched in EMRA. Some responding clones were detected in pre-infection memory, suggesting pre-existing cross-reactive memory T cells joined the SARS-CoV-2 response.

PBMCs were isolated by Ficoll-Paque density gradient centrifugation. Sequencing took place on an Illumina NovaSeq 6000. Using 5'RACE with constant-segment primers, TCRalpha and TCRbeta cDNA libraries were constructed, with sample barcodes and unique molecular identifiers added in the process. RNA was extracted from every sample with Trizol reagent. Libraries were amplified in two PCR steps, with a second sample barcode and Illumina TruSeq adapters added in the second step. Sequencing of libraries was performed on an Illumina NovaSeq with 2 x 150 bp paired-end reads. Turning to the authors' computational methods: Reads were demultiplexed and collapsed into UMI-guided consensus sequences with migec v1.2.7. With mixcr v2.1.11, UMI consensuses were aligned to TRA and TRB V and J templates and assembled into clonotypes. A clonotype was counted as expanded or contracted only when both edgeR and NoisET called the clonotype significant, with the noise models trained on biological replicates. For edgeR calls, the thresholds were a false discovery rate-adjusted p below 0.01 and a log2 fold-change of 1. As an exploratory analysis of dynamics, PCA with hierarchical clustering was applied to max-normalized trajectories of the 1000 most abundant clonotypes. Separately sequenced CD4+ and CD8+ repertoires were used to assign a CD4 or CD8 phenotype to each responding clone. Through fastp at Q25 and MiXCR, TCRdb rebuilt clones from the public reads, retaining in-frame beta chains. Each CDR3 protein appears once, grouped with its most common genes and DNA. TCRdb, rather than the study authors, made the V and J calls. For this sample there are about 200,000 distinct CDR3 sequences; 15% to 20% appear just once. The ten top clones hold approximately 2.4% of the sample.

Including the terminal cysteine and phenylalanine, the CDR3 comprises 15 residues. The retained sequence is limited to the CDR3, 45 bases, with the frame set at the first base. V was cut back by 6 bases and J by 0 bases, leaving a gap of 12 bases between them. The germline V gene (reference sequence) specifies LNHDA as CDR1 and SQIVND as CDR2. The sequence was collected from an adult woman who had mild COVID-19 (a few samples of this study predate the infection). The sample titles of this study are shuffled in the database, so cell type and time point are left out; the donor was told from shared clones. The sequence joins TRBV19 to TRBJ2-1; too little of a D gene remains to name it. The sequenced material came from PBMCs or a T cell subset sorted from them (not recorded which). The CDR3 sequence is CASRPQVSSYNEQFF. The DNA is TGTGCCAGTAGACCCCAAGTGAGCTCCTACAATGAGCAGTTCTTC. The CDR3 plus the reference TRBV19 and TRBJ2-1 genes for the other parts give the full variable domain: DGGITQSPKYLFRKEGQNVTLSCEQNLNHDAMYWYRQDPGQGLRLIYYSQIVNDFQKGDIAEGYSVSREKKESFPLTVTSAQKNPTAFYLCASRPQVSSYNEQFFGPGTRLTVL.